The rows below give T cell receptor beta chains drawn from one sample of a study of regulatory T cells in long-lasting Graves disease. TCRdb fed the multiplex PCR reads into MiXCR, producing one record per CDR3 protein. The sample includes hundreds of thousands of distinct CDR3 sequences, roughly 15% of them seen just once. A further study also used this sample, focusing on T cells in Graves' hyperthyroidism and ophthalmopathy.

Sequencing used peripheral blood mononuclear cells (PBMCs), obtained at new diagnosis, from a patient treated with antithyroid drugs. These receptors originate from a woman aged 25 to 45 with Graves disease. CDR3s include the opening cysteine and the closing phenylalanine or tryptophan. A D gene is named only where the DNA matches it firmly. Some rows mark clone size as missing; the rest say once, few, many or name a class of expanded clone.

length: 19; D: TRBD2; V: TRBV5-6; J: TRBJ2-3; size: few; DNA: TGTGCCAGCAGCGCCCCGGGACTAGCGGGAGGGGGCCGGACAGATACGCAGTATTTT; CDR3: CASSAPGLAGGGRTDTQYF
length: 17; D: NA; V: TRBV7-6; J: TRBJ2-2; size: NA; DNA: TGTGCCAGCAGCTTAGGAGGGTCCGTTGCGAACACCGGGGAGCTGTTTTTT; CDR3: CASSLGGSVANTGELFF
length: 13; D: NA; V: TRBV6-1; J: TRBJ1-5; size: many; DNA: TGTGCCAGCGTTGGGGAGGGAACTCGCCCCCAGCATTTT; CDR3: CASVGEGTRPQHF
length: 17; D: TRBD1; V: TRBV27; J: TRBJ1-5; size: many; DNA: TGTGCCAGCAGTTCATCGGCAGGGGGCGTCCGTGGTCAGCCCCAGCATTTT; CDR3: CASSSSAGGVRGQPQHF
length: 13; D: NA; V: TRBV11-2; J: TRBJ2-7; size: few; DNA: TGTGCCAGCAGCCTCGGGACAATCTACGAGCAGTACTTC; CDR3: CASSLGTIYEQYF
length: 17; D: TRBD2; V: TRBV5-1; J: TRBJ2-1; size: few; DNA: TGCGCCAGCAGCTTGGCCGGGGGGGGGATCCCGACCGATGAGCAGTTCTTC; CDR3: CASSLAGGGIPTDEQFF
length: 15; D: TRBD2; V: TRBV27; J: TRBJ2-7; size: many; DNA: TGTGCCAGCAGCGGGACTAGCGGACGAGGGAGGGAGCAGTACTTC; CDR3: CASSGTSGRGREQYF
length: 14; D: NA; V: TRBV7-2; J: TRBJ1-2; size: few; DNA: TGTGCCAGCAGCAGTCAATCAGGCCCTTATGGCTACACCTTC; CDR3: CASSSQSGPYGYTF
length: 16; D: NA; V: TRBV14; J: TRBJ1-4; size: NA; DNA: TGTGCCAGCAGCCACCTAACGACAGGTCCCAATGAAAAACTGTTTTTT; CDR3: CASSHLTTGPNEKLFF
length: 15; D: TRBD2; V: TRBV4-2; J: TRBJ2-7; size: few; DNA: TGTGCCAGCAGCCAATTCGCGCGGGAGAGCCACGAGCAGTACTTC; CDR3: CASSQFARESHEQYF
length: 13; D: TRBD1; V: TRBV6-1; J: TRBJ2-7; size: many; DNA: TGTGCCAGCAGACGGACAGGGTTCGACGAGCAGTACTTC; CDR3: CASRRTGFDEQYF
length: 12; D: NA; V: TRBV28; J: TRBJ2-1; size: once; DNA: NA; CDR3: CARKYRCTEQFF
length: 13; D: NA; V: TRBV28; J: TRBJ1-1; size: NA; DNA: TGTGCCAGCAGTTCTTCCGCATACACTGAAGCTTTCTTT; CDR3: CASSSSAYTEAFF
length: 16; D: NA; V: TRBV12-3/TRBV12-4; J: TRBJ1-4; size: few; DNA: TGTGCCAGCAGGGGGTGGACGGCCGGCACTAATGAAAAACTGTTTTTT; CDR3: CASRGWTAGTNEKLFF
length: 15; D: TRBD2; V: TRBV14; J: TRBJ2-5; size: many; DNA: TGTGCCAGCAGCTCTAGCGGGCGGAAACAAGAGACCCAGTACTTC; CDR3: CASSSSGRKQETQYF
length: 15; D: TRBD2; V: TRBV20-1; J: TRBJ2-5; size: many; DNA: TGCAGTGCTAGAGAATCGGCTAGCGGGATAGAGACCCAGTACTTC; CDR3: CSARESASGIETQYF
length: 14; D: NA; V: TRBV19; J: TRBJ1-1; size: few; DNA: TGTGCCAGTAGTGCTGGGCGGGAGAACACTGAAGCTTTCTTT; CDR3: CASSAGRENTEAFF
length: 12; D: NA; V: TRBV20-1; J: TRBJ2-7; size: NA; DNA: TGCAGTGCTAGGGGGGGCATTAACGAGCAGTACTTC; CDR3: CSARGGINEQYF
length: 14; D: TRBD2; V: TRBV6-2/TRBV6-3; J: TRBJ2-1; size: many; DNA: TGTGCCAGCAGTTACTCCTCTAGCGGGATCAAGCAGTTCTTC; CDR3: CASSYSSSGIKQFF
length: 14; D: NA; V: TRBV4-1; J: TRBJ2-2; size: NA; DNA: TGCGCCAGCAGTGGCCGGGGCAACACCGGGGAGCTGTTTTTT; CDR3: CASSGRGNTGELFF
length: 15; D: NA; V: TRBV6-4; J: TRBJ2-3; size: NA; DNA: TGTGCCAGCAGTGACTCATTAGACGGCACAGATACGCAGTATTTT; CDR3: CASSDSLDGTDTQYF
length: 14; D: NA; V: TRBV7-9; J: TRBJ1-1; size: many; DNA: TGTGCCAGCAGCCTCACACAGGGATCCACTGAAGCTTTCTTT; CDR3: CASSLTQGSTEAFF
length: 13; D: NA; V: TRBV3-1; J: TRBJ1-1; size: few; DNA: TGTGCCAGCAGCCAAGGACATATCGGCTTAGCTTTCTTT; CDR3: CASSQGHIGLAFF